Listed below are T cell receptor beta chains from one sample, sequenced in a study of cytomegalovirus exposure and HLA in healthy donors. The method was immunoSEQ multiplex PCR; TCRdb's version includes in-frame clones alone and lacks a portion of them. The sample shows around 210,000 clones, approximately 85% of them seen only once. The sequenced sample was PBMCs. These receptors were taken from a middle-aged woman in good health and CMV-seronegative. CDR3s include the opening cysteine and the closing phenylalanine or tryptophan. The D gene is left open where the match is weak. The size field is filled for only some rows; it gives once, few, many or a size class.

V	size	D	length	J	CDR3	DNA
TRBV5-6	.	.	15	TRBJ1-2	CASSLVVEPFYGYTF	TGTGCCAGCAGCTTAGTGGTTGAGCCTTTTTATGGCTACACCTTC
TRBV15	.	TRBD2	18	TRBJ2-7	CATSDYYIIAGASYEQYF	TGTGCCACCAGCGATTACTACATCATAGCGGGCGCCTCCTACGAGCAGTACTTC
TRBV5-1	.	TRBD2	14	TRBJ2-7	CASRRAGGPTEQYF	TGCGCCAGCAGACGGGCGGGAGGCCCCACCGAGCAGTACTTC
TRBV7-8	.	TRBD2	17	TRBJ2-2	CASSLGLAGRNTGELFF	TGTGCCAGCAGCTTAGGACTAGCGGGACGTAACACCGGGGAGCTGTTTTTT
TRBV10-2	.	.	14	TRBJ2-2	CASTWLVISGELFF	TGCGCCAGCACATGGCTAGTAATTTCCGGGGAGCTGTTTTTT
TRBV30	.	.	15	TRBJ2-5	CAWSVLGQSRETQYF	TGTGCCTGGAGTGTACTGGGTCAATCGCGGGAGACCCAGTACTTC
TRBV15	.	TRBD2	16	TRBJ2-1	CATSTSLAELYNEQFF	TGTGCCACCAGCACTTCACTAGCGGAGCTTTACAATGAGCAGTTCTTC
TRBV6-1	.	.	12	TRBJ2-7	CASSNSGREQYF	TGTGCCAGCTCCAACTCAGGGAGGGAGCAGTACTTC
TRBV10-3	once	TRBD1	16	TRBJ2-5	CAISDDRGTRRETQYF	TGTGCCATCAGTGACGACAGGGGAACTCGAAGAGAGACCCAGTACTTC
TRBV27	.	TRBD1	15	TRBJ2-4	CASSSRQGAIVIQYF	TGTGCCAGCAGTTCCCGACAGGGGGCGATAGTTATTCAGTACTTC
TRBV7-6	.	.	15	TRBJ2-7	CASSPRAGASYEQYF	TGTGCCAGCAGCCCGAGGGCGGGGGCCTCCTATGAGCAGTACTTC
TRBV27	.	TRBD1	16	TRBJ2-7	CASSLSTGDLSYEQYF	TGTGCCAGCAGTTTATCCACAGGGGACCTCTCCTACGAGCAGTACTTC
TRBV27	.	.	14	TRBJ1-5	CASSLSIRGQPQHF	TGTGCCAGCAGTTTATCGATTAGAGGTCAGCCCCAGCATTTT
TRBV9	.	TRBD2	19	TRBJ2-1	CASSDAVRASGRVYNEQFF	TGTGCCAGCAGCGATGCGGTTCGGGCTAGCGGGAGAGTCTACAATGAGCAGTTCTTC
TRBV10-2	.	TRBD1	17	TRBJ2-1	CASSEPDGTGVVNEQFF	TGCGCCAGCAGTGAGCCTGACGGGACAGGGGTGGTGAATGAGCAGTTCTTC
TRBV30	.	TRBD1	14	TRBJ1-1	CAWATGQGFTEAFF	TGTGCCTGGGCCACGGGACAGGGTTTTACTGAAGCTTTCTTT
TRBV25-1	few	.	15	TRBJ2-7	CASSDTRTKYYEQYF	TGTGCCAGCAGTGATACCAGGACAAAATACTACGAGCAGTACTTC
TRBV7-2	.	.	16	TRBJ2-7	CASSLAASYVIYEQYF	TGTGCCAGCAGCTTAGCTGCCTCCTACGTAATCTACGAGCAGTACTTC
TRBV9	.	TRBD1	15	TRBJ1-1	CASSVPTGGGTEAFF	TGTGCCAGCAGCGTGCCGACAGGGGGTGGGACTGAAGCTTTCTTT
TRBV6-1	few	TRBD1	15	TRBJ2-7	CASSTGGADNYEQYF	TGTGCCAGCAGTACAGGGGGCGCAGATAACTACGAGCAGTACTTC
TRBV2	.	.	14	TRBJ2-1	CASSEGGSYNEQFF	TGTGCCAGCAGTGAGGGGGGCTCCTACAATGAGCAGTTCTTC
TRBV29-1	once	TRBD2	14	TRBJ2-7	CSIRTSGKSYEQYF	TGCAGCATTCGGACTAGCGGGAAGTCTTACGAGCAGTACTTC
TRBV6-4	.	.	13	TRBJ2-7	CASSDSEKWEQYF	TGTGCCAGCAGTGACTCCGAGAAGTGGGAGCAGTACTTC
TRBV27	.	.	17	TRBJ2-1	CASSFFVGGNSYNEQFF	TGTGCCAGCAGTTTTTTCGTTGGCGGGAACTCCTACAATGAGCAGTTCTTC
TRBV12-5	.	.	16	TRBJ2-5	CASASGTLDGGETQYF	TGTGCTAGTGCTTCAGGGACGCTCGACGGAGGGGAGACCCAGTACTTC
TRBV11-3	.	.	13	TRBJ1-1	CASSLGGRTEAFF	TGTGCCAGCAGCTTAGGAGGGAGGACTGAAGCTTTCTTT
TRBV28	few	TRBD1	15	TRBJ2-1	CASRRGSEGQGAQFF	TGTGCCAGCAGAAGGGGTAGCGAGGGGCAGGGGGCGCAGTTCTTC
TRBV19	.	TRBD1	15	TRBJ1-5	CASSTGGLINQPQHF	TGTGCCAGTAGTACAGGGGGGTTGATCAATCAGCCCCAGCATTTT
TRBV19	once	TRBD1	15	TRBJ2-7	CASSGTGSIPYEQYF	TGTGCCAGTAGTGGGACAGGGTCAATTCCCTACGAGCAGTACTTC
TRBV19	.	TRBD1	14	TRBJ1-1	CASSRTGGNTEAFF	TGTGCCAGTAGCCGGACAGGGGGCAACACTGAAGCTTTCTTT
TRBV19	few	.	14	TRBJ2-3	CASSIIGGTDTQYF	TGTGCCAGTAGTATTATAGGGGGCACAGATACGCAGTATTTT
TRBV6-6	.	.	14	TRBJ1-1	CASRPRERSTEAFF	TGTGCCAGCAGGCCAAGAGAAAGGAGCACTGAAGCTTTCTTT
TRBV19	once	.	14	TRBJ2-2	CASSIGRRTGELFF	TGTGCCAGTAGTATAGGGAGACGAACCGGGGAGCTGTTTTTT
TRBV13	.	TRBD1	15	TRBJ1-1	CASSAPNRGQIEAFF	TGTGCCAGCAGCGCCCCGAACAGGGGGCAAATTGAAGCTTTCTTT
TRBV10-3	.	TRBD2	18	TRBJ2-3	CAISESGLAGLSGDTQYF	TGTGCCATCAGTGAGTCGGGACTAGCGGGACTCTCCGGGGATACGCAGTATTTT
TRBV4-2	.	TRBD2	16	TRBJ2-4	CASSQVAGGPKNIQYF	TGTGCCAGCAGCCAAGTCGCGGGAGGGCCCAAAAACATTCAGTACTTC
TRBV18	.	TRBD1	16	TRBJ1-1	CASSRDRRLLYTEAFF	TGTGCCAGCTCACGGGACAGACGGCTCTTGTACACTGAAGCTTTCTTT